This T cell receptor beta chain was retrieved from a study of CD8+CD57+ T cells in acquired aplastic anemia. Genomic DNA, serving as template, underwent TCR beta VDJ and CDR3 profiling. From the reads, TCRdb called clonotypes with MiXCR, one entry per CDR3 protein. The sample holds 100,000 to 150,000 distinct CDR3 sequences, about 48% seen once. This clonotype has ten or more counts. With V trimmed by 5 bases and J by 2 bases, 12 bases remained unmatched. CDR3 length equals 17 residues. Germline V lookup: CDR1 SSHAT, CDR2 FNYEAQ (reference sequence). The V and J genes are TRBV7-7 and TRBJ2-5; 9 nucleotides line up with TRBD2. This TCR derives from a human donor in good health, serving as a control. Sequencing used sorted CD4+, CD8+, or CD8+CD57+ T cells (not recorded which) from PBMCs. DNA for the CDR3: TGTGCCAGCAGCAGCTCCGGGAGTCTAGCGGGACAAGAGACCCAGTACTTC. Translating gives CASSSSGSLAGQETQYF.